Listed below are T cell receptor beta chains from one sample, sequenced in a study of OX40 agonist ivuxolimab in advanced cancers. Sequencing used immunoSEQ multiplex PCR; TCRdb keeps in-frame clones, though not all of them. The sample records around 10,000 clones, about nine tenths being singletons. This specimen consisted of CD4+ or CD8+ T cells sorted from blood, obtained in a trial of the OX40 agonist ivuxolimab. The origin of the receptors is an adult with an advanced solid tumor such as melanoma, head and neck, liver or kidney cancer. Each CDR3 is given without its conserved first and last residue. D genes are given only for firm matches. The listing skips clone size in some rows; elsewhere it reads once, few, many or a size class.

d_call | v_call | clone_size | cdr3_aa
- | TRBV9 | once | ASSVGGSGSYEQY
TRBD2 | TRBV2 | - | ASPPRAGVYNEQF
TRBD2 | TRBV7-3 | - | ASSSLAGQETQY
- | TRBV5-1 | - | ASSAQGNEQF
- | TRBV5-6 | - | ASSLGWGAYEQY
- | TRBV5-6 | - | ASSSILGGGRHEQY
TRBD2 | TRBV7-3 | - | ASSYLAGAYNEQF
- | TRBV6-1 | - | ASSDAGSQETQY
TRBD1 | TRBV7-9 | once | ASSVPGGAAGYT
TRBD1 | TRBV7-8 | - | ASSLLGQGNTIY
- | TRBV4-1 | few | ASSQIEQNSPLH
- | TRBV5-1 | - | ASSLGWGTADTQY
- | TRBV11-2 | - | ASSLDRQNYEQY
TRBD2 | TRBV7-2 | - | ASSLGVAGGPTDTQY
- | TRBV28 | - | ASSFYDSHQPQH
- | TRBV6-7 | - | ASSRDTRETQY
- | TRBV5-1 | - | ASSLAEEGSYGYT
TRBD1 | TRBV11-2 | - | ASSLVSRGGEKLF
- | TRBV6-1 | - | ASRDGNSYEQY
TRBD2 | TRBV11-2 | - | ASNLLAGGSYEQY
- | TRBV4-2 | - | ASSQAVVSYEQY
TRBD1 | TRBV6-1 | - | ASSSGQGANYGYT
- | TRBV2 | - | ASSASRVPYEQY
- | TRBV5-5 | - | ASSFGGMSTEAF
TRBD2 | TRBV10-3 | - | ATYPGTSGYEQY
TRBD2 | TRBV27 | - | ASSRFSGTSPNEQF
- | TRBV7-9 | few | ASSLAGLYEQY
- | TRBV5-6 | - | ASSLGVRVAGELF
- | TRBV7-9 | - | ASSQEYNEQF